The sequence of this T cell receptor (beta chain) was determined in a study of OX40 agonist ivuxolimab in advanced cancers. Whole-study context: Six ivuxolimab dose levels, 0.01 to 10 mg/kg, were given intravenously every 2 weeks.

To note about this clone: Its antigen is still unknown.

Unmatched junction bases numbered 3, after V lost 1 base and J lost 7 bases. Germline CDR1 GTSNPN, CDR2 SVGIG (reference sequence). The CDR3 is 13 residues long. The table came from immunoSEQ multiplex PCR; TCRdb's copy has only in-frame clones and leaves some out. The table lists 55,000 to 70,000 clones, about 85% of them singletons. Whole-study findings and limits: Compared with CD4+, CD8+ T cells on average had more expanded clones. Clonal expansion by week 6 occurred in CD4+ and CD8+ blood T cells (at 0.1 to 3.0 mg/kg).

The genes are TRBV30 and TRBJ2-1, with 8 bases that match TRBD1. The sequence came from an adult with an advanced solid tumor such as melanoma, head and neck, liver or kidney cancer. The material was CD4+ or CD8+ T cells sorted from blood, obtained in a trial of the OX40 agonist ivuxolimab. In nucleotides, the CDR3 is TGTGCCTGGAGTGATGGACAGGGTAATGAGCAGTTCTTC. Translated, it gives CAWSDGQGNEQFF.